One sample yielded the 27 T cell receptor beta chains listed below, sequenced in a study of T cell repertoires in cytomegalovirus infection. For these receptors, no antigen is known. In TCRdb, the reads were re-called with MiXCR into one record per CDR3 protein. The table includes 100,000 or so distinct CDR3 sequences, roughly 39% detected once. The material was CD8+ T cells from cultured PBMCs, obtained from culture after CMV antigen stimulation. These receptors were obtained from a human donor in good health (CMV status not recorded). Some clones in this sample may be carry-over from other donors' samples.

V is TRBV30 and J is TRBJ2-1; D uncertain. CDR1 is GTSNPN and CDR2 is SVGIG in the germline V gene (reference sequence). The V and J ends lost 0 bases and 0 bases respectively, with 9 bases between them. The CDR3 spans 15 residues. CDR3 in DNA: TGTGCCTGGAGTGTTGACCCCAGCTCCTACAATGAGCAGTTCTTC. Translation gives CAWSVDPSSYNEQFF.

There are a few counts of this clonotype. The rearrangement joins TRBV6-1 to TRBJ2-5; D remains ambiguous. This CDR3 comprises 17 residues. The ends were cut back, 1 base at V and 0 bases at J, with 15 bases in the middle. CDR1 is MNHNS, CDR2 SASEGT, per germline. CDR3 amino acids: CASSEGELRSYQETQYF. CDR3 coding DNA: TGTGCCAGCAGTGAAGGAGAATTGCGATCGTACCAAGAGACCCAGTACTTC.

Note on this clonotype: Being one base from a much bigger clone, this may be a read error. The V call is TRBV19, the J call TRBJ1-1; D is ambiguous. The V gene lost 3 bases and the J gene lost 0 bases, with 5 bases spanning the gap. Germline CDR1 LNHDA, CDR2 SQIVND (reference sequence). The CDR3 is 13 amino acids. The CDR3 sequence: CASSIGVNTEAFF. The CDR3 DNA is TGTGCCAGTAGTATCGGGGTGAACACTGAAGCTTTCTTT.

The chain carries TRBV27 and TRBJ2-2, with unresolved D. The CDR3 is made up of 12 amino acids. The ends were cut back, 5 bases at V and 6 bases at J, with 7 bases in the middle. Per germline, CDR1 MNHEY and CDR2 SMNVEV (reference sequence). The CDR3 sequence: CASSRVPGELFF. For the CDR3, the DNA is TGTGCCAGCAGTCGGGTACCCGGGGAGCTGTTTTTT.

The chain is built from TRBV7-6 and TRBJ2-3; D possibly corresponds to TRBD1 (5 bases). This CDR3 comprises 15 residues. Trimming took off 0 bases at V and 0 bases at J, with 7 bases between the two ends. Germline-derived CDR1 and CDR2 are SGHVS and FNYEAQ. CDR3 in DNA: TGTGCCAGCAGCTTAGCCAGGGCTAGCACAGATACGCAGTATTTT. This translates into CASSLARASTDTQYF.

The rearrangement links TRBV7-4 to TRBJ1-5, with D unresolved. This CDR3 comprises 12 residues. CDR1 is SGHVT and CDR2 is SQSDAQ in the germline V gene. Trimming left V 5 bases short and J 7 bases short, with 9 bases between. CDR3 sequence: CASSRDVQPQHF. The CDR3, as DNA: TGTGCCAGCAGCCGAGACGTGCAGCCCCAGCATTTT.

The chain is built from TRBV6-1 and TRBJ2-3; D may be TRBD2 (5 bases). V was trimmed by 7 bases and J by 4 bases, leaving 15 bases between them. Germline CDR1 MNHNS, CDR2 SASEGT. CDR3 size: 14 residues. CDR3 amino acids: CASNTRVGPDTQYF. The CDR3 DNA reads TGTGCCAGCAACACTAGGGTGGGCCCAGATACGCAGTATTTT.

The chain is built from TRBV5-1 and TRBJ2-1, with 8 bases fitting TRBD2. V lost 4 bases and J lost 4; bases outside the gene matches: 10. This CDR3 has 16 residues. The germline V gene has CDR1 SGHRS and CDR2 YFSETQ. DNA of the CDR3: TGCGCCAGCAGCACGGGGGGGACTAGTATATACAATGAGCAGTTCTTC. Its translation is CASSTGGTSIYNEQFF.

The chain combines TRBV7-2 with TRBJ1-2; D possibly corresponds to TRBD1 (6 bases). Germline V gene sequence: CDR1 SGHTA, CDR2 FQGNSA. Trimming stripped 1 base from V and 1 base from J, with 13 bases between. The CDR3 runs to 16 residues. The CDR3 region is CASSLGTALLNYGYTF. The CDR3 DNA reads TGTGCCAGCAGCTTAGGGACAGCCCTACTTAACTATGGCTACACCTTC. Full variable domain (missing parts from reference TRBV7-2 and TRBJ1-2): GAGVSQSPSNKVTEKGKDVELRCDPISGHTALYWYRQSLGQGLEFLIYFQGNSAPDKSGLPSDRFSAERTGGSVSTLTIQRTQQEDSAVYLCASSLGTALLNYGYTFGSGTRLTVV.

This clonotype was observed many times. Here the CDR3 reads CASSQAFDSTHEQYF. The CDR3 DNA is TGCGCCAGCAGCCAAGCTTTTGACAGTACCCACGAGCAGTACTTC. This chain links TRBV4-1 with TRBJ2-7; tentative D call: TRBD1 (5 bases). The CDR3 is made up of 15 amino acids. The germline CDR1 and CDR2 sequences are MGHRA and YSYEKL. V lost 1 base and J 5 bases, leaving 15 bases between the germline ends.

This clonotype was recorded at least ten times. The rearrangement uses TRBV7-6 and TRBJ2-2, with 9 nucleotides matching TRBD1. CDR3 length equals 15 residues. Trimming took 4 bases from V and 6 from J; bases not matched to a gene: 6. The germline CDR1 and CDR2 sequences are SGHVS and FNYEAQ. Here the CDR3 DNA reads TGTGCCAGCAGCTGGGACAGGGACCCTTCCGGGGAGCTGTTTTTT. This translates into CASSWDRDPSGELFF.

A few counts support this clonotype. The V gene is TRBV29-1, the J gene TRBJ2-7; tentatively, D is TRBD1 (6 bases). Trimming took 4 bases from V and 5 from J, leaving 9 bases between them. The CDR3 is 11 residues long. CDR1 is SQVTM and CDR2 is ANQGSEA in the germline V gene. CDR3 coding DNA: TGCAGCGTTGCGAGGGACAACGAGCAGTACTTC. Amino acids: CSVARDNEQYF.

The rearrangement joins TRBV12-3 or TRBV12-4 to TRBJ2-6, with no clear D. V was clipped by 4 bases and J by 1 base, with 5 bases between them. The CDR3 covers 14 residues. CDR3 protein: CASSSTSGANVLTF. CDR3 in DNA: TGTGCCAGCAGTTCGACTTCTGGGGCCAACGTCCTGACTTTC.

The chain carries TRBV28 and TRBJ2-1; D may correspond to TRBD1 or TRBD2 (5 bases each). Looked up from germline, CDR1 is MDHEN and CDR2 is SYDVKM. The CDR3 sequence is 15 residues long. V was pared by 3 bases and J by 3 bases, with 12 bases between. The CDR3 region has the DNA TGTGCCAGCAGTTTCCGGGGCCCCCTCTACAATGAGCAGTTCTTC. Translating gives CASSFRGPLYNEQFF.

This clonotype was counted only a few times. The chain combines TRBV4-1 with TRBJ2-1, with D possibly matching TRBD1 (6 bases). The germline V gene encodes CDR1 MGHRA and CDR2 YSYEKL. V was clipped by 4 bases and J by 10 bases, with 17 bases between them. The CDR3 is made up of 14 amino acids. The CDR3 here is CASSLGSTGNEQFF. CDR3 bases: TGCGCCAGCAGCCTCGGATCCACAGGGAACGAGCAGTTCTTC.

This clonotype occurred once. This chain connects TRBV7-6 to TRBJ1-2; 7 positions match TRBD1. With 2 bases clipped from V and 3 bases from J, the junction kept 6 bases outside the gene matches. CDR3 length equals 15 residues. CDR1 and CDR2 from the germline V gene are SGHVS and FNYEAQ. CDR3 coding DNA: TGTGCCAGCAGCTTAACGACAGGGAGAGACTATGGCTACACCTTC. Translated: CASSLTTGRDYGYTF.

The chain couples TRBV24-1 to TRBJ2-5, with 11 bases lining up with TRBD1. The CDR3 is made up of 14 amino acids. CDR1 KGHDR and CDR2 SFDVKD come from the germline V gene. The V gene end was trimmed by 4 bases and the J gene end by 5 bases; junction bases not matched to a gene: 2. The CDR3 is CATSEDRGLETQYF. The CDR3 DNA is TGTGCCACCAGTGAGGACAGGGGGCTGGAGACCCAGTACTTC.

The chain links TRBV11-1 to TRBJ2-1; D could derive from TRBD1 or TRBD2 (5 bases each). CDR3 length equals 16 residues. With 1 base removed from V and 5 bases from J, the gap between germline ends came to 15 bases. Germline loops: CDR1 SGHAT, CDR2 FQDESV (reference sequence). Here the CDR3 reads CASSLDPGTGNNEQFF. CDR3 in DNA: TGTGCCAGCAGCTTAGACCCGGGGACCGGTAACAATGAGCAGTTCTTC.

As concerns this clonotype: A much bigger clone sits one base away, suggesting this may be a read error. This chain uses TRBV19 with TRBJ1-1; D call uncertain. Between the trimmed V and J ends, which lost 2 bases and 1 base, there was a span of 5 bases. Looked up from germline, CDR1 is LNHDA and CDR2 is SQIVND (reference sequence). This CDR3 region has 13 residues. The CDR3 here is CASSIWGNTEAFF. CDR3 sequence (DNA): TGTGCCAGTAGTATATGGGGGAACACTGAAGCTTTCTTT.

Many counts were recorded for this clonotype. The rearrangement joins TRBV27 to TRBJ1-5; possibly TRBD1 for D (6 bases). Trimming stripped 5 bases from V and 3 bases from J, with 8 bases between. The length of the CDR3 is 13 residues. CDR1 MNHEY and CDR2 SMNVEV come from the germline V gene (reference sequence). The CDR3 sequence is CASSTGNNQPQHF. CDR3 DNA sequence: TGTGCCAGCAGTACAGGGAACAATCAGCCCCAGCATTTT.

The chain recombines TRBV7-8 with TRBJ1-3; D perhaps matches TRBD1 (6 bases). V was cut by 5 bases and J by 1 base, with 15 bases left in between. In germline, CDR1 is SGHVS, CDR2 FQNEAQ. The CDR3 length is 16 residues. The CDR3 DNA reads as TGTGCCAGCAGCCTATCGGGCAGGGGATCTGGAAACACCATATATTTT. It codes for CASSLSGRGSGNTIYF. The variable domain in full, completed from reference TRBV7-8 and TRBJ1-3, reads GAGVSQSPRYKVAKRGQDVALRCDPISGHVSLFWYQQALGQGPEFLTYFQNEAQLDKSGLPSDRFFAERPEGSVSTLKIQRTQQEDSAVYLCASSLSGRGSGNTIYFGEGSWLTVV.

This clonotype showed up just a few times. CDR3 in DNA: TGTGCCAGCAGCCCGGTTCGGGGGAATGAAAAACTGTTTTTT. Translated: CASSPVRGNEKLFF. The rearrangement joins TRBV7-6 to TRBJ1-4; D is possibly TRBD1 (5 bases). The CDR3 totals 14 residues. Trimming left V 5 bases short and J 5 bases short, with 12 bases between. Germline lookup yields CDR1 SGHVS and CDR2 FNYEAQ. Supplemented by reference TRBV7-6 and TRBJ1-4, the full variable domain reads GAGVSQSPRYKVTKRGQDVALRCDPISGHVSLYWYRQALGQGPEFLTYFNYEAQQDKSGLPNDRFSAERPEGSISTLTIQRTEQRDSAMYRCASSPVRGNEKLFFGSGTQLSVL.

The chain combines TRBV25-1 with TRBJ2-1; 9 bases fit TRBD2. V shed 6 bases, J shed 2 bases, and the junction held 5 bases outside the gene matches. The CDR3 loop spans 15 amino acids. CDR1 and CDR2 (germline): MGHDK, SYGVNS. As DNA, the CDR3 is TGTGCCAGCAGCTTTGCGGGGGGGACCTACAATGAGCAGTTCTTC. Protein product: CASSFAGGTYNEQFF.

In this sample, this clonotype turned up many times. The rearrangement links TRBV4-2 to TRBJ2-2, with 8 bases fitting TRBD2. V was clipped by 3 bases and J by 7 bases; unmatched bases: 13. Germline values: CDR1 LGHNA, CDR2 YNFKEQ. The CDR3 sequence is 17 residues long. Written as DNA, the CDR3 is TGTGCCAGCAGCCAGGACATAGCGGGGATGGGTTTCGGGGAGCTGTTTTTT. It codes for CASSQDIAGMGFGELFF.

The genes are TRBV7-9 and TRBJ1-1; D is uncertain. V gave up 5 bases and J gave up 6 bases, with 10 bases separating them. Looked up from germline, CDR1 is SEHNR and CDR2 is FQNEAQ (reference sequence). The CDR3 is made up of 12 amino acids. CDR3 sequence (DNA): TGTGCCAGCAGCCAACCGGGGTCTGAAGCTTTCTTT. As protein: CASSQPGSEAFF.

This clonotype was seen ten or more times. The chain recombines TRBV15 with TRBJ1-5; 8 bases are shared with TRBD1. Germline V gene sequence: CDR1 LNHNV, CDR2 YYDKDF (reference sequence). CDR3 length: 15 amino acids. V gave up 0 bases and J gave up 5 bases; unmatched junction bases: 3. In nucleotides, the CDR3 is TGTGCCACCAGCAGAGAACGGACAGGGTATCAGCCCCAGCATTTT. It is translated as CATSRERTGYQPQHF.

This clonotype occurred many times. J is TRBJ1-2 and V is TRBV10-3, with 8 bases matching TRBD1. Germline values: CDR1 ENHRY, CDR2 SYGVKD. V shed 6 bases, J shed 7 bases, and the junction held 10 bases outside the gene matches. The CDR3 contains 14 residues. The chain's CDR3 is CAIRPTGESAGYTF. CDR3 bases: TGTGCCATCAGGCCGACAGGGGAGTCGGCTGGCTACACCTTC.